The entry below gives a single T cell receptor beta chain sequence along with its context. Which antigen it targets is not known. One base away there is no much larger clone; base qualities are not given. The cohort was made up of approximately 700 healthy bone marrow donors. All cohort members were sampled while nominally healthy, although unrecorded immune exposures were likely present. The donor was CMV seropositive and was included in the group of approximately 310 seropositive cohort members. Each donor provided a peripheral blood sample, and peripheral blood mononuclear cells were used for TCR beta sequencing. The Qiagen DNeasy Blood Extraction Kit was used to extract genomic DNA from the blood cell samples. The receptor library was made with the immunoSEQ multiplex PCR assay. A mixture of 60 forward primers for TCR Vbeta segments and 13 reverse primers for TCR Jbeta segments was used in the multiplex PCR. Amplification of the CDR3 region of rearranged TCR beta genes was performed with a multiplex PCR assay on genomic DNA. On the Illumina HiSeq System, the amplified TCR beta libraries were sequenced as 87-base-pair reads. Per the source publication's procedure: In a later analysis, some 80 million unique TCR beta chains were counted across the 690 or so repertoires, and around 10 million of these chains were shared by at least two donors. Raw reads were error-corrected and collapsed into unique sequences by a nearest-neighbor algorithm in which closely related sequences were merged to remove PCR and sequencing errors. Alignment of CDR3 sequences to IMGT reference sequences was used to assign V, D and J gene segments. Each retained sequence needed at least a six-nucleotide match to both a V gene segment and a J gene segment. A rearrangement was called productive if the CDR3 had no stop codons and remained in frame with V and J, and every other rearrangement was called non-productive. Following IMGT convention, CDR3 was defined as the stretch from the second conserved V-encoded cysteine to the conserved J-encoded phenylalanine. The earlier analysis of fewer than 700 of the donors excluded sequences that lacked an unambiguous match to a single V gene segment. An earlier analysis of some 610 of the donors called V segments functional above 56.7% productive rearrangements and segregating when the between-donor standard deviation exceeded 5%. A statistical classification framework was built for diagnosing cytomegalovirus status from the catalog of TCR beta chain sequences. In a later analysis, TCR nucleotide sequences were compared against IMGT/GENE-DB human TR gene sequences so that V and J genes could be assigned. Using the TCRdist pipeline, a later analysis assigned CDR3 sequences along with most-parsimonious VDJ recombination scenarios. In a later analysis, each TCR beta chain was defined by its CDR3 amino acid sequence together with its V-gene family, and reads without a unique V-gene family were excluded. In a later analysis, 500 to 700 highly shared, low-generation-probability nucleotide sequences were removed to address suspected cross-contamination and a sequencing artifact. For each public chain, a later analysis derived a clonal expansion index from normalized ranks of inferred template counts within each repertoire. Generation probabilities in a later analysis came from a VDJ recombination model fitted to out-of-frame rearrangements, and those results were checked against IGoR. Hypergeometric tests were used in a later analysis to score TCR-TCR, TCR-HLA and TCR-CMV co-occurrence, with a repertoire-size bias correction applied to the TCR pairs. False discovery rates were estimated in a later analysis by permuting HLA or CMV assignments 20 times. In a later analysis, co-occurring TCRs were grouped using DBSCAN, and TCRdist sequence similarity was added for clustering within HLA-allele-positive subsets. Co-occurrence clustering excluded repertoires with fewer than 30,000 or more than 120,000 public chains, plus five with anomalous nucleotide sharing. Imported from immuneACCESS, the table was reduced by TCRdb to in-frame sequences with V and J called. These copies leave out some clones; in studies compared against another copy, an unresolved V gene accounts for under half, and the cause of the remainder is not known. V and J calls and clone size are those listed in that table; D and trimming were worked out from the DNA. The sample data list more than 150,000 clones, and around 84% of these were observed just once. Over 2% of the sample rests with the top ten.

The sample comes from a study of cytomegalovirus exposure and HLA in healthy donors (dated by TCRdb to about 2017). About the investigation overall: An earlier analysis of approximately 600 of the donors reported roughly 300 Gb of sequence data and roughly 100 million unique TCR beta sequences from about 200 million T cells. High-throughput TCR immunosequencing, statistical association of individual TCRs with disease status, and machine learning were combined to predict cytomegalovirus infection status. Donor age, sex, ethnicity and CMV serostatus were compiled together with the repertoire data. Among some 400 genotyped donors of the cohort, an average of about 240,000 unique TCR beta nucleotide sequences were sequenced per donor, around 20% of them non-productive. Genome-wide SNP genotypes for about 60% of the roughly 700 donors were used in a later genetic analysis, which treated that subset as a discovery cohort. The study profiled the T cell repertoires of hundreds of subjects by immunosequencing and related them to cytomegalovirus serostatus. A separate validation cohort of over a hundred different subjects was used in addition to the approximately 610-subject first cohort. About 300 gigabases of sequencing data and approximately 93 million unique TCR sequences were included in an early release covering about 620 HLA-typed donors. The number of donors typed differed by locus, with roughly 629-640 for A, B, C, DRB1 and DQB1, about 500 for DQA1, approximately 570 for DPA1, and under 490 for DPB1. The study aimed to test whether cataloging public T cell receptors could reveal signatures of past pathogen exposure. A later analysis re-analyzed previously published TCR beta repertoires from 500 to 700 donors and added high-resolution HLA genotyping to study TCR occurrence patterns. An earlier analysis of around 580 of the donors used high-throughput TCR beta sequencing to judge whether each TCR beta V gene segment behaved as functional or pseudogenic. HLA typing covered class I and class II loci at four-digit resolution. Roughly five DR-DQ haplotypes were handled as single units for association and clustering because linkage in the cohort was strong. Every repertoire in the discovery cohort had been generated on one and the same sequencing platform. Rather than drawing on any new phenotypic data, the later analysis identified candidate immune exposures from TCR beta sequences and the way those sequences occurred across donors. Among the roughly 400 genotyped donors, 75% to 90% belonged to the genetic ancestry cluster associated with self-reported Caucasian donors.

Paper-wide results and their limitations: Only TCR beta chains were sequenced in this cohort, and the absence of alpha or paired-chain data limited detectable features. Sequencing depth was assumed to be roughly uniform across donors in the presence/absence analyses, though that assumption may not hold. Compared with the 666-donor mean, donors in an Asian-associated ancestry cluster had fewer N-insertions in productive TCRs, according to a later genetic analysis. According to a later analysis, parvovirus B19, influenza, CMV and Epstein-Barr virus appeared linked to several top co-occurrence clusters. When HLA alleles, especially DR and DQ, strongly co-occurred, attributing TCR associations to individual alleles was difficult. It was suggested by the authors that the approach could potentially be generalized to other disease states and immunological phenotypes. Because HLA typing was missing for some donors at each locus, association tests included only the typed subset. About 15 rarely observed V segments, including chromosome 9 orphons, were excluded from the earlier analysis of some 590 of the donors because counts were too low. A cluster of highly shared sequence variants was judged likely to be a technical artifact of the sequencing pipeline. A later analysis associated about 16,000 TCR beta sequences with specific HLA alleles at a false discovery rate of 0.05. In a later genetic analysis, a missense DCLRE1C variant was associated with V-gene and J-gene trimming of TCR beta chains, and the association was replicated in an independent cohort. A further reported finding was that TCR beta sequences accurately predicted the HLA-A and HLA-B alleles for most subjects in the first cohort. In a later analysis, HLA-associated TCR beta chains were found to be more clonally expanded and to have lower generation probabilities than equally common non-associated chains. The 87-base-pair reads could not distinguish some IMGT-functional V segments, including TRBV6-2 and TRBV6-3, so those segments were excluded. Most TCR sequences were seen in very few donors, while some public TCRs were found in many individuals. The only immune exposure information available for the cohort was CMV serostatus. Three of the identified cytomegalovirus-associated TCR beta chains were confirmed in vitro to be specific for cytomegalovirus antigens. According to a later analysis, most CMV-associated TCR beta chains appeared to be HLA-restricted, and the HLA associations seemed to be driven largely by CMV exposure. The study listed approximately 160 TCR beta chains as associated with cytomegalovirus. In a later analysis, TCR association rates were found to vary across HLA loci, with the most associated TCRs seen for DRB1 alleles and the fewest for HLA-C alleles. In an earlier analysis of about 600 of the donors, most TCR beta V segments appeared in productive rearrangements about 87% or about 30% of the time, broadly matching IMGT annotations. Linkage disequilibrium might explain the correlated functional status among segregating V segments, but an unknown experimental factor could not be ruled out. The classifier was reported to diagnose cytomegalovirus status with high specificity and sensitivity in both the original and validation cohorts.

V is reduced by 0 bases and J by 4 bases, leaving a spacing of 10 bases between them. The CDR3 sequence holds 14 residues, the cysteine and phenylalanine included. Only CDR3 DNA remains: 42 bases, in frame from the first base. Via the germline V gene (reference sequence), CDR1 is SGHKS and CDR2 YYEKEE. Sequencing input: PBMCs. Rearrangement joined TRBV5-5 to TRBJ1-1, with the D gene uncertain. This receptor was obtained from a woman aged 50 to 60 in good health and CMV-seropositive. The encoded CDR3 is CASSLEGVGTEAFF. The nucleotide sequence reads TGTGCCAGCAGCTTGGAAGGAGTCGGCACTGAAGCTTTCTTT.